Shown below are 18 T cell receptor beta chains from a single sample sequenced in a study of PD-1 blockade in classical Hodgkin lymphoma. Produced via immunoSEQ multiplex PCR; TCRdb's table is partial and in-frame only. The sample lists over 25,000 clones; 86% were seen once. After autologous stem cell transplantation all patients relapsed, and prior brentuximab vedotin exposure differed between cohorts. The specimen comprised peripheral blood mononuclear cells (PBMCs), sampled at baseline. Source of these receptors: a human donor with classical Hodgkin lymphoma.

The genes are TRBV5-1 and TRBJ1-3; no clear D. With 0 bases removed from V and 6 bases from J, the gap between germline ends came to 1 base. The CDR3 loop spans 11 amino acids. Germline V gene data show CDR1 as SGHRS and CDR2 as YFSETQ. Here the CDR3 reads CASSLENTIYF. CDR3 nucleotide sequence: TGCGCCAGCAGCTTGGAAAACACCATATATTTT.

The chain joins TRBV7-8 to TRBJ2-7, with unresolved D. Trimming cost V 2 bases and J 7 bases, with 12 bases left between them. CDR1 SGHVS and CDR2 FQNEAQ come from the germline V gene. The CDR3 is 13 residues long. The CDR3 coding sequence is TGTGCCAGCAGCTTATACCAGACTGGAGAGCAGTACTTC. It is translated as CASSLYQTGEQYF.

V and J are TRBV5-6 and TRBJ1-6, with 7 bases fitting TRBD1. Germline assignment: CDR1 SGHDT and CDR2 YYEEEE. Germline trimming cut 5 bases from V and 10 bases from J; bases unmatched to any gene: 15. The CDR3 extends over 16 amino acids. The CDR3 DNA follows: TGTGCCAGCAGTTTAGGGGGCGTCCGAGTATACTCACCCCTCCACTTT. It is translated as CASSLGGVRVYSPLHF.

This chain links TRBV7-9 with TRBJ1-2, with 7 bases matching TRBD1. The junction had 9 bases not matched to a gene; V was cut back by 3 bases and J by 5 bases. The CDR3 has 15 amino acids. Germline V gene lookup returns CDR1 SEHNR and CDR2 FQNEAQ (reference sequence). CDR3 loop: CASSFSDRDYYGYTF. DNA of the CDR3: TGTGCCAGCAGCTTTTCCGACAGGGATTATTATGGCTACACCTTC.

The chain has TRBV7-8 and TRBJ2-3; 7 positions match TRBD2. The CDR3 is 16 residues long. Germline values: CDR1 SGHVS, CDR2 FQNEAQ. Germline trimming cut 2 bases from V and 0 bases from J; bases unmatched to any gene: 5. CDR3 loop: CASSLWSGGSTDTQYF. In nucleotides, the CDR3 is TGTGCCAGCAGCTTATGGTCGGGGGGTAGCACAGATACGCAGTATTTT.

The chain employs TRBV5-4 and TRBJ2-2; TRBD2 matches 7 bases. The CDR3 is 15 residues long. V shed 2 bases, J shed 1 base, and the junction held 2 bases outside the gene matches. Germline CDR1 reads SGHNT; CDR2 reads YYREEE (reference sequence). The CDR3 loop reads CASSFAGVNTGELFF. The CDR3, as DNA: TGTGCCAGCAGCTTCGCGGGGGTGAACACCGGGGAGCTGTTTTTT.

The gene calls are TRBV19 and TRBJ2-1; 9 bases are shared with TRBD2. Germline CDR1 reads LNHDA; CDR2 reads SQIVND (reference sequence). This CDR3 has 17 amino acids. V shed 1 base and J 1 base; nucleotides not matched to a gene: 5. Written as DNA, the CDR3 is TGTGCCAGTAGTATAGTTAGACTAGCGGATTCCTACAATGAGCAGTTCTTC. Amino acids: CASSIVRLADSYNEQFF.

The V and J genes are TRBV5-1 and TRBJ1-3; D unresolved. V lost 0 bases and J 2 bases, leaving 9 bases between the germline ends. CDR1 and CDR2 (germline): SGHRS, YFSETQ. CDR3 length equals 15 residues. In DNA, the CDR3 is TGCGCCAGCAGCTTGGCCTTCGACCCTGGAAACACCATATATTTT. Translated, it gives CASSLAFDPGNTIYF.

This chain connects TRBV6-1 to TRBJ2-5, with 8 bases aligning to TRBD2. The CDR3 runs 15 residues. Per germline, CDR1 MNHNS and CDR2 SASEGT. J was trimmed by 2 bases and V by 4 bases; bases with no gene match: 6. The CDR3 DNA is TGTGCCAGCAGTGGAAAGCGGGGGATACAAGAGACCCAGTACTTC. Its translation is CASSGKRGIQETQYF.

This chain connects TRBV5-1 to TRBJ2-6; D is undetermined. The CDR3 spans 14 residues. Trimming left V 4 bases short and J 0 bases short, with 5 bases between. CDR1 is SGHRS, CDR2 YFSETQ, per germline. CDR3 residues: CASSGHSGANVLTF. The CDR3 region has the DNA TGCGCCAGCAGCGGGCACTCTGGGGCCAACGTCCTGACTTTC.

The chain combines TRBV13 with TRBJ2-1; the match to TRBD2 covers 12 bases. V was clipped by 1 base and J by 5 bases; unmatched bases: 15. CDR1 and CDR2 from the germline V gene are PRHDT and FYEKMQ (reference sequence). The CDR3 runs 20 residues. CDR3 coding DNA: TGTGCCAGCAGCTTAGATCAATGGCCTAGCGGGGGGGAGATAAACAATGAGCAGTTCTTC. It yields the protein CASSLDQWPSGGEINNEQFF.

The V and J genes are TRBV5-1 and TRBJ2-5; perhaps TRBD1 as D (6 bases). This CDR3 contains 14 residues. Looked up from germline, CDR1 is SGHRS and CDR2 is YFSETQ. The ends were cut back, 3 bases at V and 2 bases at J, with 11 bases in the middle. The CDR3 is CASSSQGVQETQYF. CDR3 DNA sequence: TGCGCCAGCAGCTCACAGGGTGTACAAGAGACCCAGTACTTC.

This clone was seen just once. A junction boundary mismatches the germline segment, possibly from a read error. V and J are TRBV6-1 and TRBJ1-1; tentative D call: TRBD1 (5 bases). The CDR3 length is 14 residues. Looked up from germline, CDR1 is MNHNS and CDR2 is SASEGT. This CDR3 reads CASSLGTVKTEAFF. The CDR3 DNA reads TGTGCCAGCAGTCTTGGGACTGTGAAAACTGAAGCTTTCTTT.

This chain connects TRBV7-9 to TRBJ1-4; a possible D gene is TRBD1 (6 bases). This CDR3 spans 15 amino acids. Per germline, CDR1 SEHNR and CDR2 FQNEAQ (reference sequence). Trimming took 5 bases from V and 8 from J, leaving 18 bases between them. This CDR3 is CASSPSTGGGEKLFF. In nucleotides, the CDR3 is TGTGCCAGCAGCCCCTCGACAGGAGGGGGAGAAAAACTGTTTTTT. The variable domain in full, with the rest retrieved from reference TRBV7-9 and TRBJ1-4, is DTGVSQNPRHKITKRGQNVTFRCDPISEHNRLYWYRQTLGQGPEFLTYFQNEAQLEKSRLLSDRFSAERPKGSFSTLEIQRTEQGDSAMYLCASSPSTGGGEKLFFGSGTQLSVL.

V usage is TRBV6-6 and J usage is TRBJ1-2; weak D call: TRBD1 (5 bases). CDR3 length: 14 residues. CDR1 MNHNY and CDR2 SVGAGI come from the germline V gene (reference sequence). V lost 6 bases and J 1 base, leaving 12 bases between the germline ends. The CDR3 nucleotides are TGTGCCAGCAGCTCCTCGGGGGGTAACTATGGCTACACCTTC. Protein: CASSSSGGNYGYTF.

CDR3 sequence: CASSLDEGGGYTF. DNA for the CDR3: TGTGCCAGCAGCTTAGATGAAGGAGGCGGCTACACCTTC. The chain links TRBV7-9 to TRBJ1-2; no clear D. This CDR3 spans 13 amino acids. Trimming removed 1 base at V and 8 bases at J, with 11 bases between. The germline CDR1 and CDR2 sequences are SEHNR and FQNEAQ (reference sequence).

The rearrangement links TRBV30 to TRBJ2-3; 7 bases are shared with TRBD2. CDR3 size: 14 residues. Germline values: CDR1 GTSNPN, CDR2 SVGIG (reference sequence). Germline trimming cut 3 bases from V and 3 bases from J; bases unmatched to any gene: 6. CDR3 residues: CAWSMGGRTDTQYF. The CDR3 DNA follows: TGTGCCTGGAGCATGGGGGGGAGGACAGATACGCAGTATTTT.

The chain couples TRBV4-2 to TRBJ2-1; D is unclear. The CDR3 extends over 12 amino acids. CDR1 is LGHNA and CDR2 is YNFKEQ in the germline V gene. The V gene lost 1 base and the J gene lost 10 bases, with 8 bases spanning the gap. CDR3 region: CASSQVPYEQFF. Written as DNA, the CDR3 is TGTGCCAGCAGCCAAGTCCCCTACGAGCAGTTCTTC.